A single TCR beta chain is shown here with its context. Its antigen is currently unknown. The sample is drawn from a study of vaccination effects on CD4 cells after COVID-19. Using immunoSEQ multiplex PCR, the repertoire was profiled, and TCRdb retains in-frame clones only, with some absent. The table lists roughly 65,000 clones, approximately 79% of them singletons. The CDR3 length is 17 residues. V lost 1 base and J lost 5, with 20 bases in between. Germline V gene sequence: CDR1 KGHSH, CDR2 LQKENI. Study-level findings and limits: In the study, convalescent patients were few, and early post-infection timepoints were absent. The study found that only 1 of 255 vaccine-induced clones from healthy vaccinees cross-reacted with common cold coronaviruses.

CD4+ T cells specific for antigen were expanded with viral peptide pools by the ViraFEST assay before sequencing. The authors isolated CD4+ T cells after more than eight days of culture. None of these healthy vaccinees had been infected with SARS-CoV-2 before vaccination. Each culture had half its medium swapped for IL-2 medium on days 3 and 7. J is TRBJ1-2 and V is TRBV18, with D perhaps TRBD1 (6 bases). The sample here was CD4+ T cells from PBMCs cultured with HCoV-NL63 spike peptides, taken before COVID-19 vaccination. The receptor's source is a human donor who received a COVID-19 vaccine. As DNA, the CDR3 is TGTGCCAGCTCACCACTCTCCCCTAGGGGGGGATTTTATGGCTACACCTTC. The encoded protein is CASSPLSPRGGFYGYTF.